These 14 T cell receptor beta chains originate from one sample sequenced in a study of shared clonotypes between healthy human individuals. This table comes from immunoSEQ multiplex PCR, and its TCRdb copy is limited to in-frame clones, with some not included. The sample includes about 2,500,000 clones, 90% to 95% of them seen just once. The sequencing sample was made of naive CD4+ T cells sorted from blood. Subset specified: CD45RA+ positively selected. These receptors originate from a man younger than 35 in good health.

This clone has only one observation. This chain joins TRBV30 and TRBJ1-2, with 9 bases that match TRBD1. Germline trimming cut 6 bases from V and 7 bases from J; bases unmatched to any gene: 12. The CDR3 sequence is 14 residues long. Germline lookup yields CDR1 GTSNPN and CDR2 SVGIG (reference sequence). CDR3 nucleotides: TGTGCCTGCTCACAGGGGGCCGGGGCCATTGGCTACACCTTC. The encoded protein is CACSQGAGAIGYTF.

V and J are TRBV10-2 and TRBJ2-2; 7 nucleotides align to TRBD2. Trimming removed 5 bases from V and 5 bases from J; junction bases left unmatched: 8. Germline V gene data show CDR1 as WSHSY and CDR2 as SAAADI. This CDR3 spans 15 amino acids. This chain's CDR3 is CASSLAGVSTGELFF. In DNA, the CDR3 is TGCGCCAGCAGTTTGGCGGGAGTTAGTACCGGGGAGCTGTTTTTT.

DNA of the CDR3: TGTGCCAGCTCACCAATTTTTGAGGGGACTGAAGCTTTCTTT. This translates into CASSPIFEGTEAFF. J is TRBJ1-1 and V is TRBV18; a weak D match, TRBD1 (5 bases). The CDR3 is made up of 14 amino acids. Looked up from germline, CDR1 is KGHSH and CDR2 is LQKENI. Deletions cut 2 bases from V and 5 bases from J, with 12 bases between.

The rearrangement joins TRBV19 to TRBJ1-1; 7 nucleotides agree with TRBD1. The CDR3 loop spans 16 amino acids. Unmatched junction bases numbered 9, after V lost 0 bases and J lost 5 bases. CDR1 and CDR2 from the germline V gene are LNHDA and SQIVND (reference sequence). The CDR3 spells CASSIDLLTGRTEAFF. The CDR3 region has the DNA TGTGCCAGTAGTATAGATCTTCTGACAGGGCGGACTGAAGCTTTCTTT.

Concerning this clone itself: Other DNA sequences from this sample encode an identical CDR3 as well. The V call is TRBV9, the J call TRBJ2-1, with D unresolved. V was cut by 7 bases and J by 4 bases, with 6 bases left in between. This CDR3 has 11 amino acids. Germline CDR1 reads SGDLS; CDR2 reads YYNGEE. The CDR3 sequence is CASGPYNEQFF. DNA for the CDR3: TGTGCCAGCGGACCTTACAATGAGCAGTTCTTC.

This sequence joins TRBV25-1 and TRBJ2-6, with D possibly TRBD1 on 5 matching bases. Germline CDR1 MGHDK, CDR2 SYGVNS. This CDR3 comprises 18 residues. Between the trimmed V and J ends, which lost 5 bases and 2 bases, there was a span of 19 bases. The DNA for the CDR3 is TGTGCCAGCAGTACCCACCGGGCAGGGTCTACTGGGGCCAACGTCCTGACTTTC. Its translation is CASSTHRAGSTGANVLTF. Using reference TRBV25-1 and TRBJ2-6 for the parts outside the CDR3, the full variable domain is EADIYQTPRYLVIGTGKKITLECSQTMGHDKMYWYQQDPGMELHLIHYSYGVNSTEKGDLSSESTVSRIRTEHFPLTLESARPSHTSQYLCASSTHRAGSTGANVLTFGAGSRLTVL.

V gene TRBV11-2 combines with J gene TRBJ2-2; D is ambiguous. The CDR3 covers 14 residues. Germline CDR1 and CDR2: SGHAT and FQNNGV. The ends were cut back, 3 bases at V and 2 bases at J, with 7 bases in the middle. The CDR3 sequence: CASSFVFNTGELFF. CDR3 coding DNA: TGTGCCAGCAGCTTCGTTTTCAACACCGGGGAGCTGTTTTTT. The whole variable domain, filled in from reference TRBV11-2 and TRBJ2-2, reads EAGVAQSPRYKIIEKRQSVAFWCNPISGHATLYWYQQILGQGPKLLIQFQNNGVVDDSQLPKDRFSAERLKGVDSTLKIQPAKLEDSAVYLCASSFVFNTGELFFGEGSRLTVL.

The rearrangement uses TRBV7-9 and TRBJ1-2, with 9 bases that match TRBD1. This CDR3 comprises 16 residues. Looked up from germline, CDR1 is SEHNR and CDR2 is FQNEAQ (reference sequence). V was pared by 5 bases and J by 0 bases, with 7 bases of the junction left unmatched. The CDR3 nucleotides are TGTGCCAGCAGCCAGGGTGGGACAGGGACTAACTATGGCTACACCTTC. It codes for CASSQGGTGTNYGYTF.

This clone appeared once. The V call is TRBV18, the J call TRBJ2-3; 7 bases match TRBD1. CDR1 and CDR2 (germline): KGHSH, LQKENI. V shed 1 base and J 5 bases; nucleotides not matched to a gene: 6. This CDR3 is 15 amino acids long. CDR3 region: CASSPRGTVLDTQYF. Here the CDR3 DNA reads TGTGCCAGCTCACCACGGGGGACAGTTTTAGATACGCAGTATTTT.

The J gene is TRBJ2-5, the V gene TRBV2, with 8 positions matching TRBD1. The assigned J gene may be wrong: the sequence end matches TRBJ2-7 better. CDR1 and CDR2 from the germline V gene are SNHLY and FYNNEI. The CDR3 spans 14 residues. The DNA for the CDR3 is TGTGCCAGCGGCGGGGACAGGAGCTCCTACGAGCAGTACTTC. Encoded protein: CASGGDRSSYEQYF.

The rearrangement links TRBV6-6 to TRBJ2-7, with 7 bases aligning to TRBD1. J gave up 0 bases and V 4 bases, and 6 bases lay outside the gene matches. Germline CDR1 and CDR2: MNHNY and SVGAGI (reference sequence). The CDR3 totals 15 residues. For the CDR3, the DNA is TGTGCCAGCAGTTTGGACAGGATCCCCTCCTACGAGCAGTACTTC. Its protein is CASSLDRIPSYEQYF.

The genes are TRBV11-1 and TRBJ2-7, with TRBD1 as a possible D gene (6 bases). Trimming shortened V by 3 bases and J by 1 base, and 13 bases separated the two germline ends. CDR1 is SGHAT, CDR2 FQDESV, per germline (reference sequence). The CDR3 has 15 amino acids. CDR3 sequence reads: CASSLGAGQSYEQYF. The CDR3 coding sequence is TGTGCCAGCAGCTTGGGGGCAGGGCAATCCTACGAGCAGTACTTC.

The rearrangement uses TRBV5-1 and TRBJ1-1; D uncertain. The CDR3 covers 16 residues. V lost 0 bases and J lost 3, with 15 bases in between. The germline CDR1 and CDR2 sequences are SGHRS and YFSETQ. CDR3 DNA sequence: TGCGCCAGCAGCTTGGCCACGGCAGTAAGGGACACTGAAGCTTTCTTT. Protein: CASSLATAVRDTEAFF. Looking up the rest from reference TRBV5-1 and TRBJ1-1 gives the full variable domain: KAGVTQTPRYLIKTRGQQVTLSCSPISGHRSVSWYQQTPGQGLQFLFEYFSETQRNKGNFPGRFSGRQFSNSRSEMNVSTLELGDSALYLCASSLATAVRDTEAFFGQGTRLTVV.

The CDR3 DNA is TGTGCCAGCAGTTACATGGACAGGGAGGCGGCTTTCTTT. Translating it yields CASSYMDREAAFF. This chain joins TRBV6-6 and TRBJ1-1, with TRBD1 matching over 8 bases. V shed 2 bases, J shed 11 bases, and the junction held 7 bases outside the gene matches. Germline V gene lookup returns CDR1 MNHNY and CDR2 SVGAGI (reference sequence). The length of the CDR3 is 13 residues.